This T cell receptor (beta chain) derives from a study of blood T cells in healthy people across ages. Study-wide findings and caveats: Unsorted PBMCs blocked a conclusive comparison of naive and antigen-experienced cells. Diversity estimates from one million T cells were considered underestimates. Shifts in expanded clonotypes may have been confounded by donor CMV status, which was unknown.

Per-sample yields of isolated PBMCs were at least 6 million. Germline V CDR1 and CDR2: SGHRS, YFSETQ. The CDR3 length is 14 residues. V lost 0 bases and J lost 7, with 10 bases in between. As for this clonotype: What it binds is unknown.

A second about 7 to 11 cycle PCR used barcoded and J-beta primers. One entry per CDR3 protein, called by TCRdb with MiXCR from the 5' RACE reads. The sample contains about a million distinct CDR3 sequences, under 40% of which appear only once. The V gene is TRBV5-1, the J gene TRBJ1-4, with D possibly TRBD1 on 6 matching bases. Sequencing input: blood. The sequence was collected from a man in his late teens or twenties in good health. CDR3 DNA: TGCGCCAGCAGCTTGGGCCCGGACAGTGAAAAACTGTTTTTT. It is translated as CASSLGPDSEKLFF.